This paragraph reports one T cell receptor beta chain. What antigen it recognizes has not been identified. No base qualities exist here, and no much larger clone lies one base off it. For sequencing of the TCRbeta CDR3 region, genomic DNA was extracted from the sorted cells. TCRbeta CDR3 regions were sequenced using the immunoSEQ Assay. The source is immuneACCESS, and TCRdb retained only in-frame sequences with V and J called. Part of the clones is not carried over; for the studies checked, unresolved V genes explain less than half of this, and the remainder is unexplained. For this sample the table gives roughly 50,000 clones, of which approximately 91% were detected only once. Roughly 11% of the sample is taken by the ten largest. The data stem from a study of OX40 agonist ivuxolimab in advanced cancers. Looking at the study overall: Ivuxolimab, which targeted the costimulatory receptor OX40 (CD134), was an agonistic, fully human IgG2 monoclonal antibody. Of the roughly 54 patients in dose escalation, around 20 had hepatocellular carcinoma, roughly 15 had melanoma, 9 had renal cell carcinoma and 9 had head and neck cancer. In the dose-escalation cohort, roughly four fifths of patients were male, and the mean age was roughly 60 years, with a range of about 20 to 79. Partial responses occurred in three dose-escalation patients, of whom one had hepatocellular carcinoma and two had cutaneous melanoma. Intravenous ivuxolimab was administered to patients every 2 weeks at six dose levels: 0.01, 0.1, 0.3, 1.5, 3 and 10 mg/kg. The monotherapy dose-escalation portion (N of about 47 patients) of the phase I ivuxolimab trial is reported in the paper. The purpose of peripheral TCRbeta sequencing was to test whether ivuxolimab changed TCR sequence diversity and led to clonal T-cell expansion. Prior anti-PD-1, anti-PD-L1 or anti-CTLA-4 therapy was permitted, and approximately 41% of dose-escalation patients had received checkpoint inhibitors.

Overall study outcomes, separate from this receptor: Low levels of normalized T-cell clonal expansion were also shown by some nonresponding patients. At doses from 0.1 to 3.0 mg/kg, clonal expansion was seen in both CD4+ and CD8+ blood T cells between baseline and week 6. The antigen specificity of the peripheral T cells that underwent clonal expansion was not determined. Partial responders in the 0.1-3.0 mg/kg groups had among the lowest normalized peripheral clonal expansion, especially among CD8+ T cells. On average, CD8+ T cells showed more expanded clones than CD4+ T cells after ivuxolimab.

Trimming leaves V shorter by 2 bases and J shorter by 3 bases, with the junction holding 3 bases beyond the gene matches. Spanning cysteine to phenylalanine, the CDR3 consists of 14 amino acids. CDR3 DNA is the only sequence kept; it has 42 bases, read in frame from the first base. From the germline V gene (reference sequence), CDR1 is SGHAT and CDR2 is FQDESV. Patients with a history of autoimmune disease or receiving systemic immunosuppression were excluded from the trial. Peripheral blood for TCR sequencing was collected from all dose cohorts at baseline, on cycle 4 day 1, and on cycle 7 day 1. Samples were obtained from an open-label, multicenter, first-in-human phase I dose-escalation trial of ivuxolimab. The trial enrolled adults with locally advanced or metastatic head and neck squamous cell, hepatocellular, melanoma or renal cell carcinoma. CD4+ and CD8+ T cells were sorted separately from peripheral blood before TCR sequencing.

The chain uses TRBV11-1 and TRBJ2-5; 7 bases in the junction line up with TRBD1. The TCR comes from an adult with an advanced solid tumor such as melanoma, head and neck, liver or kidney cancer. The specimen was CD4+ or CD8+ T cells sorted from blood, collected in a trial of the OX40 agonist ivuxolimab. The CDR3 protein is CASSLWDSKETQYF. Here is the DNA: TGTGCCAGCAGCTTATGGGACAGTAAAGAGACCCAGTACTTC.